This note documents a single T cell receptor (beta chain) sequence. V shed 8 bases and J 6 bases; nucleotides not matched to a gene: 13. Germline CDR1 is MDHEN and CDR2 is SYDVKM. The CDR3 length is 15 residues. Sequenced by immunoSEQ multiplex PCR; TCRdb stores in-frame clones only, minus some. The sample records a few hundred thousand clones, approximately 78% being singletons. The data stem from a study of blood T cell repertoires in COVID-19. Study-wide context: Samples representing acute and convalescent COVID-19 were sourced from the United States, Italy and Spain.

A case of COVID-19 had been met by exposed participants within 2 weeks before study entry. The source material was PBMCs or T cells enriched from blood (not recorded which). The sequence derives from a man aged 35 to 55 who had been exposed to COVID-19. The rearrangement uses TRBV28 and TRBJ2-1, with 7 bases fitting TRBD1. CDR3 loop: CASCPVGTASNEQFF. CDR3 DNA: TGTGCCAGCTGTCCTGTCGGGACAGCAAGCAATGAGCAGTTCTTC.